The present TCR beta chain was sequenced within a study of neurological immune-mediated disorders. The study, taken as a whole, reports: HTLV-1-associated myelopathy showed the most TCR clonal expansion; multiple sclerosis the least, below healthy controls.

Source material was 2 million unsorted PBMCs, stored at -80 °C in RNAlater. V was clipped by 4 bases and J by 0 bases; unmatched bases: 6. The CDR3 is made up of 15 amino acids. Looked up from germline, CDR1 is SGHRS and CDR2 is YFSETQ. This clonotype came up many times. Its specificity is not known. TCRdb reprocessed the 5' RACE reads with MiXCR, giving one entry per CDR3 protein. The table lists approximately 87,000 distinct CDR3 sequences, 13% to 15% of them singletons. The sequence came from a woman in her forties or fifties in good health. The chain couples TRBV5-1 to TRBJ2-5, with 7 bases fitting TRBD2. Sequencing was carried out using PBMCs. The CDR3 nucleotides read TGCGCCAGCAGCCCGGGGGGTGTGAACCAAGAGACCCAGTACTTC. Its protein is CASSPGGVNQETQYF.